This TCR beta chain originates from a study of blood T cell repertoires in COVID-19. Study as a whole: The United States, Italy and Spain supplied acute and convalescent COVID-19 samples. PBMCs, B-cell-depleted T cells, or T cells were the source of the cDNA or gDNA that made up the material.

Germline values: CDR1 SEHNR, CDR2 FQNEAQ (reference sequence). The junction had 6 bases not matched to a gene; V was cut back by 1 base and J by 0 bases. The CDR3 is made up of 18 amino acids. Study processing details: Reference gene primer amplification in the assay estimated nucleated cell counts. Sequencing used immunoSEQ multiplex PCR; TCRdb keeps in-frame clones, though not all of them. Clonal size and the V and J genes are those of that table, whereas D and trimming came from the DNA. The sample shows about 82,000 clones, about 73% of them seen only once. This TCR was sampled from a man in his 60s with COVID-19, enrolled during active disease. Material: peripheral blood. The chain has TRBV7-9 and TRBJ2-6, with 7 nucleotides matching TRBD1. The CDR3 spells CASSLVGTADSGANVLTF. CDR3 sequence (DNA): TGTGCCAGCAGCTTAGTGGGGACAGCCGACTCTGGGGCCAACGTCCTGACTTTC.